This T cell receptor beta chain was found in a study of blood T cell repertoires in COVID-19. Study summary: Both acute and convalescent COVID-19 samples were obtained from the United States, Italy and Spain. PBMCs, B-cell-depleted T cells, or T cells provided the cDNA or gDNA that made up the material.

Germline V CDR1 and CDR2: ENHRY, SYGVKD. The CDR3 extends over 15 amino acids. V shed 0 bases and J 7 bases; nucleotides not matched to a gene: 6. Authors' data handling: Estimation of nucleated cell counts relied on the amplification of reference gene primers. Repertoires were generated with immunoSEQ multiplex PCR, while TCRdb's copy carries only in-frame clones and drops some. V, J and clone size are taken as reported in that table, and D and trimming were inferred from the DNA itself. There are some 200,000 clones in the sample; about 86% occur only once, and about 1.5% lies in the top ten. The sample was peripheral blood. This rearrangement joins TRBV10-3 to TRBJ1-5; TRBD1 agrees at 7 bases. The source of this sequence is a man in his late teens or twenties with active or convalescent COVID-19. Here the CDR3 DNA reads TGTGCCATCAGTGAGTCTGCCCAGGGGGACCAGCCCCAGCATTTT. Encoded protein: CAISESAQGDQPQHF.